The present T cell receptor beta chain was sequenced within a study of OX40 agonist ivuxolimab in advanced cancers. This table comes from immunoSEQ multiplex PCR, and its TCRdb copy is limited to in-frame clones, with some not included. The repertoire holds tens of thousands of clones, with roughly nine tenths as singletons. Study-wide results and limits: CD8+ T cells showed, on average, more clonal expansion than CD4+ cells.

The CDR3 runs to 16 residues. V lost 3 bases and J lost 0, with 11 bases in between. Germline V gene lookup returns CDR1 SEHNR and CDR2 FQNEAQ (reference sequence). As concerns this clone: The antigen is unknown.

The chain employs TRBV7-9 and TRBJ1-4; D gene ambiguous. The sample was CD4+ or CD8+ T cells sorted from blood, taken in a trial of the OX40 agonist ivuxolimab. The receptor comes from an adult with an advanced solid tumor such as melanoma, head and neck, liver or kidney cancer. The CDR3: CASSFEGFATNEKLFF. Here the CDR3 DNA reads TGTGCCAGCAGCTTCGAGGGTTTTGCAACTAATGAAAAACTGTTTTTT.